This paragraph reports one T cell receptor beta chain. Its antigen is unidentified. This specimen comes from a study of T cell responses to AZD1222 COVID-19 vaccine. The protocol was immunoSEQ multiplex PCR, while the TCRdb copy is restricted to in-frame clones and leaves out a portion. The sample includes more than 150,000 clones, 90% of them seen just once. Study conclusions and caveats: Per reports, nearly half of all spike-specific TCRs target regions that are unmutated in variants. AZD1222 recipients seropositive at baseline numbered only six or seven. The donor group comprised mostly white British people and more females; the analysis possibly underestimated clonal diversity.

Trimming took 1 base from V and 4 from J; bases not matched to a gene: 3. The length of the CDR3 is 15 residues. Germline CDR1 SGHRS, CDR2 YFSETQ. Sequenced material: peripheral blood, taken on day 0 of AZD1222 vaccination. The sequence came from an adult in good health. The chain uses TRBV5-1 and TRBJ1-2; 11 nucleotides agree with TRBD1. The CDR3, as DNA: TGCGCCAGCAGCTTGACCGGGACAGGGGGCTATGGCTACACCTTC. Amino acids: CASSLTGTGGYGYTF.